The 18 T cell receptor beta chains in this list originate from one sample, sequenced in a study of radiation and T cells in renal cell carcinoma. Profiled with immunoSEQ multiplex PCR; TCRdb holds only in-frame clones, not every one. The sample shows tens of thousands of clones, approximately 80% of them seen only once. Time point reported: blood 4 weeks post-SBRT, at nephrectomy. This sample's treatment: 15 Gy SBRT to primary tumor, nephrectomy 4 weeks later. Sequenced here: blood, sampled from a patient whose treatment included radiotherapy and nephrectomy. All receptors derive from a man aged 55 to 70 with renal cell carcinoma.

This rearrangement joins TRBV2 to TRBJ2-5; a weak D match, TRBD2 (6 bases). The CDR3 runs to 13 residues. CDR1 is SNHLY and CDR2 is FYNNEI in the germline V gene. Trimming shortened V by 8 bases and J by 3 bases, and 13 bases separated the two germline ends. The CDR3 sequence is CASAWGGKETQYF. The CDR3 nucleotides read TGTGCCAGCGCCTGGGGAGGAAAAGAGACCCAGTACTTC.

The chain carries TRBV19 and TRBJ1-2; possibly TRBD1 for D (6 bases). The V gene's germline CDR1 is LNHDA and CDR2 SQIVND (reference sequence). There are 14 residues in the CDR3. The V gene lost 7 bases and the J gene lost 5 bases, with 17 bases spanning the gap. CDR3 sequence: CASMAPGQMYGYTF. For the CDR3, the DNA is TGTGCCAGTATGGCACCGGGACAAATGTATGGCTACACCTTC.

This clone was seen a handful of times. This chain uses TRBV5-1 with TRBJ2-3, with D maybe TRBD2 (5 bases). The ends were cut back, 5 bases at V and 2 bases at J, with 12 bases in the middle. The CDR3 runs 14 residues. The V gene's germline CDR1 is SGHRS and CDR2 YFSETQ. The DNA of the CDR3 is TGCGCCAGCAGTTTTCTAGCATTCACAGATACGCAGTATTTT. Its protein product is CASSFLAFTDTQYF.

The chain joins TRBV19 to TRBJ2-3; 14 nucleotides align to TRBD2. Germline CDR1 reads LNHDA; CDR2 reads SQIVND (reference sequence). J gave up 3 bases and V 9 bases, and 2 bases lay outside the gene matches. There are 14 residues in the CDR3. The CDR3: CASRTSGGTDTQYF. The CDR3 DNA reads TGTGCCAGCAGGACTAGCGGGGGGACAGATACGCAGTATTTT.

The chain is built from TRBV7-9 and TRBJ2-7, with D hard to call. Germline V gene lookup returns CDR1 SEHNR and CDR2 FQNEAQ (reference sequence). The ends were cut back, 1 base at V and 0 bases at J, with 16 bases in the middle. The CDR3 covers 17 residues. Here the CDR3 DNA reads TGTGCCAGCAGCTTAGGGGCGTCTGGCGTATACTCCTACGAGCAGTACTTC. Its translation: CASSLGASGVYSYEQYF.

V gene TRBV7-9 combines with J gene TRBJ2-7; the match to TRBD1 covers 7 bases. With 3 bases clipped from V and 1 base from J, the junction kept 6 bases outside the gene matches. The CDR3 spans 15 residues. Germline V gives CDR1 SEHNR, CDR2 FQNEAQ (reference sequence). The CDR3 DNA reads TGTGCCAGCAGCTTCCTTGGGGGACAGTCCTACGAGCAGTACTTC. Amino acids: CASSFLGGQSYEQYF.

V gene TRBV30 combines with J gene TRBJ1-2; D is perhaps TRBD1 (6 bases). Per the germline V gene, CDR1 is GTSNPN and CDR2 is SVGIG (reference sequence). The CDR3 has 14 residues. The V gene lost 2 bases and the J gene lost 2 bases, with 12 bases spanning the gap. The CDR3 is CAWSFRGGNYGYTF. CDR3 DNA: TGTGCCTGGAGTTTCAGGGGAGGAAACTATGGCTACACCTTC.

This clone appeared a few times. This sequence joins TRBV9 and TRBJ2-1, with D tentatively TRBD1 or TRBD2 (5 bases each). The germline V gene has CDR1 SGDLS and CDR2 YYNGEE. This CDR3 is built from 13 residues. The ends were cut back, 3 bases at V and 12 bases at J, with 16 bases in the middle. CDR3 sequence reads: CASSGGPFVAQFF. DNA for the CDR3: TGTGCCAGCAGCGGGGGACCGTTCGTGGCGCAGTTCTTC.

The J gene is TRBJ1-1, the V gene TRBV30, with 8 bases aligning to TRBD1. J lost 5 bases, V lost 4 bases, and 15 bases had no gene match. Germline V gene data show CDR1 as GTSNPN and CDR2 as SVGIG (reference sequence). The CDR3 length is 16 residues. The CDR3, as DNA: TGTGCCTGGATTTCAGACGAGGACAGGGCGGAGACTGAAGCTTTCTTT. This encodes CAWISDEDRAETEAFF.

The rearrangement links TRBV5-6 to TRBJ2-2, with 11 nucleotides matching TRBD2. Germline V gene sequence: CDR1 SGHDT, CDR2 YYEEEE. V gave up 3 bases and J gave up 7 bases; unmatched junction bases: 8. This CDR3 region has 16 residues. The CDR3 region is CASSWGLAEEGGELFF. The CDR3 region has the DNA TGTGCCAGCAGCTGGGGACTAGCGGAAGAGGGCGGGGAGCTGTTTTTT.

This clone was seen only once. DNA of the CDR3: TGTGCCAGTGGCCGGGGTTCGGCGGCCGGGGAGCTGTTTTTT. This codes for CASGRGSAAGELFF. The V and J genes are TRBV19 and TRBJ2-2, with D perhaps TRBD2 (5 bases). The V end was cut by 8 bases, the J end by 6 bases, with 16 bases between. Germline V gene data show CDR1 as LNHDA and CDR2 as SQIVND (reference sequence). The CDR3 spans 14 residues.

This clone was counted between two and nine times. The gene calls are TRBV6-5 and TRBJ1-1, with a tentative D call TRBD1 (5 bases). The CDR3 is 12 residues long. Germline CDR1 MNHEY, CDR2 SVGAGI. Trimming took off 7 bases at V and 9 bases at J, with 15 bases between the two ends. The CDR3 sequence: CASTHPQGKAFF. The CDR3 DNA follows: TGTGCCAGCACCCACCCCCAGGGTAAAGCTTTCTTT.

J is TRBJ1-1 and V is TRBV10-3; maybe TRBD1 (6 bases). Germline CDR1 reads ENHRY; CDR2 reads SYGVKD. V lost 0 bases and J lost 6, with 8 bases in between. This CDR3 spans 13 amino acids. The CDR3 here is CAISESRTAEAFF. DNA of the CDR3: TGTGCCATCAGTGAGTCGAGGACAGCTGAAGCTTTCTTT.

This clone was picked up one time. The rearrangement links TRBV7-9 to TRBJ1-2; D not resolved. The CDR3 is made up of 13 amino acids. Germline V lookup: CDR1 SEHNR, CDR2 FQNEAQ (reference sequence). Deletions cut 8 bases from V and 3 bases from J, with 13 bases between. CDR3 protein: CASSPEPHYGYTF. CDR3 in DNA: TGTGCCAGCTCCCCAGAGCCTCACTATGGCTACACCTTC.

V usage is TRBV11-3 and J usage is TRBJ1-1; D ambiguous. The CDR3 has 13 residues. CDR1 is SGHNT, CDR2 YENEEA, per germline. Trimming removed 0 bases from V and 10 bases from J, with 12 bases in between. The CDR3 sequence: CASSLDFPALAFF. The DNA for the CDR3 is TGTGCCAGCAGCTTAGATTTTCCGGCACTAGCTTTCTTT.

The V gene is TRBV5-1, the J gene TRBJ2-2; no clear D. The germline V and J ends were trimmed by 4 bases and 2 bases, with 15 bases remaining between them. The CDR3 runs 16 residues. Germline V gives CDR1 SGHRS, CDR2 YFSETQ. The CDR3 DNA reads TGCGCCAGCAGCCAAGCCATGAGCGCAAACACCGGGGAGCTGTTTTTT. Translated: CASSQAMSANTGELFF.

CDR3 in DNA: TGTGCCAGTAGTATAATGGCAGAACAAGAGACCCAGTACTTC. This codes for CASSIMAEQETQYF. The chain recombines TRBV19 with TRBJ2-5; unclear D gene. Looked up from germline, CDR1 is LNHDA and CDR2 is SQIVND (reference sequence). CDR3 length: 14 residues. The V and J ends lost 2 bases and 2 bases respectively, with 9 bases between them.

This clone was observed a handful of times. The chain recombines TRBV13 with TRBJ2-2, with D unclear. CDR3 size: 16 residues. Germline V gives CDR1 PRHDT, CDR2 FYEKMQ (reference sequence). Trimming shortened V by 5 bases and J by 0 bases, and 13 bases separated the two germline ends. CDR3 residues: CASSLYGNTNTGELFF. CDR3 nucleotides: TGTGCCAGCAGCCTGTATGGGAATACGAACACCGGGGAGCTGTTTTTT.